This T cell receptor (beta chain) is from a study of response to subunit inactivated influenza vaccine (dated by TCRdb to the late 2010s). Broadly, across the study: To follow how T cells responded to a trivalent subunit inactivated influenza vaccine, the researchers relied on deep quantitative profiling of the T cell receptor repertoire.

The germline V gene (reference sequence) sets CDR1 to SEHNR and CDR2 to FQNEAQ. From the cysteine through the phenylalanine, the CDR3 covers 15 amino acids. Only the CDR3 portion is preserved as DNA: 45 bases, with reading frame beginning at the first base. At the junction V is shortened by 0 bases and J by 7 bases, with 13 bases in between. The paper's findings and limits, for the study overall: It was suggested by the authors that each seasonal influenza vaccination may recruit only a limited number of new T cells.

As to this clonotype: Its specific antigen is unknown. Within one base of it there is no much larger clone, and no base qualities were kept.

Libraries were constructed by RT-PCR. The sample was run on an Illumina HiSeq 2500. The public reads were reanalyzed by TCRdb: fastp trimming at Q25, MiXCR alignment, in-frame beta chains only. Rows with one shared CDR3 protein collapse into an entry with the most common genes and DNA. This sample is represented by 550,000 to 800,000 distinct CDR3 sequences; approximately 14% of them were singletons. The ten largest clonotypes hold around a tenth of the sample. The sequence joins TRBV7-9 to TRBJ1-5; the D gene is not confidently resolved. This specimen was PBMCs from blood, taken 11 to 12 days after vaccination. The TCR comes from a man aged 50 to 60 who received an inactivated influenza vaccine. Donor details come from another sample of the same person, matched by shared clones. The CDR3 region has the sequence CASSLAGGIRQPQHF. The base sequence is TGTGCCAGCAGCTTAGCGGGAGGGATTCGACAGCCCCAGCATTTT.